Listed below are T cell receptor beta chains from one sample, sequenced in a study of cytomegalovirus exposure and HLA in healthy donors. TCRdb's copy holds only in-frame clones and misses some; the assay was immunoSEQ multiplex PCR. Of over 150,000 clones in the sample, roughly 80% are singletons; the top ten hold about 7%. The source material was PBMCs. The receptors were sampled from a woman aged 30 to 39 in good health and CMV-seropositive. CDR3s include the opening cysteine and the closing phenylalanine or tryptophan. A D gene is named only where the DNA matches it firmly. Rows may omit the clone size; those that give it use once, few, many or a size class.

v_call	j_call	d_call	clone_size	cdr3_aa	cdr3_nt
TRBV7-9	TRBJ2-7	TRBD2	NA	CASSFDSGGTYEQYF	TGTGCCAGCAGCTTCGATAGCGGGGGGACCTACGAGCAGTACTTC
TRBV15	TRBJ2-2	TRBD1	few	CATSRTGTGVTGELFF	TGTGCCACCAGCAGAACCGGGACAGGGGTCACCGGGGAGCTGTTTTTT
TRBV9	TRBJ2-1	NA	few	CASSARFNNEQFF	TGTGCCAGCAGCGCCAGATTTAACAATGAGCAGTTCTTC
TRBV6-6	TRBJ2-7	TRBD1	few	CASSPRTGLSYEQYF	TGTGCCAGCAGTCCTCGGACAGGGCTTTCCTACGAGCAGTACTTC
TRBV13	TRBJ2-7	NA	once	CASSLGYEQYF	TGTGCCAGCAGCCTCGGGTACGAGCAGTACTTC
TRBV7-9	TRBJ1-5	NA	NA	CASSPGSYSNQPQHF	TGTGCCAGCAGCCCAGGTTCCTATAGCAATCAGCCCCAGCATTTT
TRBV6-1	TRBJ2-7	NA	NA	CASNPGNYEQYF	TGTGCCAGCAACCCAGGGAACTACGAGCAGTACTTC
TRBV7-3	TRBJ2-3	TRBD2	NA	CASSLRRLAGDKTDTQYF	TGTGCCAGCAGCTTAAGGAGGCTAGCGGGGGACAAAACAGATACGCAGTATTTT
TRBV7-9	TRBJ1-2	TRBD1	NA	CSSSPTRDRVDYGYTF	TGTTCCAGCAGTCCAACTCGGGACAGGGTTGACTATGGCTACACCTTC
TRBV7-6	TRBJ1-1	NA	NA	CASSLTRNTEAFF	TGTGCCAGCAGCTTGACAAGAAACACTGAAGCTTTCTTT
TRBV6-5	TRBJ1-5	TRBD1	NA	CASSPDRGNNQPQHF	TGTGCCAGCAGTCCGGACAGGGGGAACAATCAGCCCCAGCATTTT
TRBV28	TRBJ2-7	TRBD1	NA	CASSSSTGGSYEQYF	TGTGCCAGCAGTTCCTCGACAGGGGGCAGCTACGAGCAGTACTTC
TRBV5-6	TRBJ2-4	NA	NA	CASSPMGGGNIQYF	TGTGCCAGCAGCCCAATGGGAGGGGGAAACATTCAGTACTTC
TRBV28	TRBJ1-2	NA	NA	CASRAGEGRTNYGYTF	TGTGCCAGCAGGGCCGGCGAGGGCAGAACGAACTATGGCTACACCTTC
TRBV14	TRBJ2-2	NA	NA	CASSRDSYTGELFF	TGTGCCAGCAGCCGAGATAGCTACACCGGGGAGCTGTTTTTT
TRBV4-3	TRBJ1-4	NA	NA	CASSQLTGSQVLFF	TGCGCCAGCAGCCAACTAACCGGGTCCCAAGTACTGTTTTTT
TRBV5-4	TRBJ1-4	NA	NA	CASSDGTREKLFF	TGTGCCAGCAGCGACGGGACACGGGAAAAACTGTTTTTT
TRBV6-5	TRBJ1-6	TRBD1	NA	CASSYSATGVGSPLHF	TGTGCCAGCAGTTACTCGGCGACAGGGGTAGGCTCACCCCTCCACTTT
TRBV5-4	TRBJ1-6	NA	NA	CASGQGINSPLHF	TGTGCCAGCGGGCAGGGGATTAATTCACCCCTCCACTTT
TRBV5-1	TRBJ2-5	TRBD1	once	CASSSLDRDGETQYF	TGCGCCAGCAGCTCCCTAGACAGGGACGGGGAGACCCAGTACTTC
TRBV5-1	TRBJ2-1	TRBD1	NA	CASSLQGASTNEQFF	TGCGCCAGCAGCTTACAGGGGGCGTCCACCAATGAGCAGTTCTTC
TRBV28	TRBJ2-7	NA	NA	CASSPGGAQDFNEQYF	TGTGCCAGCAGTCCCGGGGGAGCGCAGGACTTCAACGAGCAGTACTTC
TRBV6-6	TRBJ1-1	NA	NA	CASSYPEGDTEAFF	TGTGCCAGCAGTTACCCAGAAGGGGACACTGAAGCTTTCTTT
TRBV2	TRBJ1-5	NA	NA	CASMLDNSNQPQHF	TGTGCCAGCATGTTGGACAATAGCAATCAGCCCCAGCATTTT
TRBV6-1	TRBJ1-3	NA	NA	CASSERRRFSGNTIYF	TGTGCCAGCAGTGAGAGACGGAGATTCTCTGGAAACACCATATATTTT
TRBV11-1	TRBJ1-1	TRBD1	NA	CASSVDRGETEAFF	TGTGCCAGCAGCGTCGACAGGGGAGAGACTGAAGCTTTCTTT
TRBV7-9	TRBJ2-2	NA	NA	CASSFPRGGNTGELFF	TGTGCCAGCAGCTTTCCCCGGGGAGGGAACACCGGGGAGCTGTTTTTT
TRBV19	TRBJ1-6	TRBD1	NA	CASSIGPGGNSPLHF	TGTGCCAGTAGTATAGGTCCAGGGGGGAATTCACCCCTCCACTTT
TRBV4-1	TRBJ1-4	NA	NA	CASSRTKGGNEKLFF	TGCGCCAGCAGCCGCACAAAGGGGGGGAATGAAAAACTGTTTTTT
TRBV7-2	TRBJ2-5	NA	NA	CASSITRQRKSETQYF	TGTGCCAGCAGCATAACTCGACAGAGAAAGTCGGAGACCCAGTACTTC
TRBV7-2	TRBJ1-2	NA	few	CASSLVGVYGYTF	TGTGCCAGCAGCTTAGTTGGAGTATATGGCTACACCTTC
TRBV2	TRBJ1-4	NA	NA	CASTPDSRKLFF	TGTGCCAGCACCCCGGACAGCCGAAAACTGTTTTTT
TRBV28	TRBJ2-7	NA	NA	CASKRGSEQYF	TGTGCCAGCAAAAGGGGTAGCGAGCAGTACTTC
TRBV6-5	TRBJ1-2	NA	NA	CASRLQARYGYTF	TGTGCCAGCAGATTACAGGCCAGATATGGCTACACCTTC
TRBV7-3	TRBJ2-1	NA	NA	CASSPYAQDSNNEQFF	TGTGCCAGCAGCCCATACGCACAGGATTCCAACAATGAGCAGTTCTTC
TRBV30	TRBJ2-7	NA	NA	CAWSATPSYEQYF	TGTGCCTGGAGTGCCACTCCCTCATACGAGCAGTACTTC
TRBV5-1	TRBJ2-3	TRBD1	NA	CASRGTGDTDTQYF	TGCGCCAGCAGGGGGACAGGGGACACAGATACGCAGTATTTT
TRBV5-8	TRBJ2-1	NA	NA	CASSLGSAGLNEQFF	TGTGCCAGCAGCTTGGGTTCGGCAGGGTTGAATGAGCAGTTCTTC
TRBV10-3	TRBJ1-5	TRBD1	once	CAIKDQGVNQPQHF	TGTGCCATCAAGGACCAGGGGGTCAATCAGCCCCAGCATTTT
TRBV5-4	TRBJ1-6	NA	NA	CASSSSYNTLHF	TGTGCCAGCAGTTCCTCTTACAACACCCTCCACTTT
TRBV5-1	TRBJ1-4	NA	NA	CASSATGATNEKLFF	TGCGCCAGCAGCGCCACCGGAGCAACTAATGAAAAACTGTTTTTT
TRBV6-5	TRBJ2-6	NA	NA	CASSYLSAGANVLTF	TGTGCCAGCAGTTATCTAAGCGCTGGGGCCAACGTCCTGACTTTC
TRBV9	TRBJ2-7	TRBD1	NA	CASSAGTGPSYEQYF	TGTGCCAGCAGCGCTGGGACAGGGCCTTCCTACGAGCAGTACTTC
TRBV9	TRBJ1-5	NA	NA	CASSVGVTAGGNQPQHF	TGTGCCAGCAGCGTAGGAGTAACGGCGGGGGGCAATCAGCCCCAGCATTTT
TRBV19	TRBJ1-2	NA	NA	CASKSLAGGYGYTF	TGTGCCAGTAAATCCCTCGCGGGGGGCTATGGCTACACCTTC
TRBV4-3	TRBJ1-2	TRBD1	NA	CASSRRDSYGYTF	TGCGCCAGCAGCCGCAGGGACAGCTATGGCTACACCTTC
TRBV4-3	TRBJ2-3	NA	NA	CASSQDLGVGARQYF	TGCGCCAGCAGCCAAGATTTGGGCGTAGGGGCCCGGCAGTATTTT
TRBV30	TRBJ1-1	NA	NA	CAWSTGKVRITEAFF	TGTGCCTGGAGTACAGGGAAGGTGAGAATCACTGAAGCTTTCTTT
TRBV7-9	TRBJ1-4	NA	once	CASSLVQGANEKLFF	TGTGCCAGCAGCTTAGTTCAGGGCGCGAATGAAAAACTGTTTTTT
TRBV5-4	TRBJ1-6	NA	NA	CASSFVGTSLYNSPLHF	TGTGCCAGCAGCTTCGTCGGGACATCACTCTATAATTCACCCCTCCACTTT
TRBV2	TRBJ2-2	NA	NA	CASSVQGSPGELFF	TGTGCCAGCAGCGTACAGGGATCGCCCGGGGAGCTGTTTTTT
TRBV5-1	TRBJ2-7	TRBD1	NA	CASSLAGGQGIGEQYF	TGCGCCAGCAGCTTGGCCGGGGGACAGGGTATTGGCGAGCAGTACTTC
TRBV2	TRBJ1-6	NA	NA	CASSGRVNSPLHF	TGTGCCAGCAGTGGCAGGGTGAATTCACCCCTCCACTTT
TRBV4-3	TRBJ2-3	NA	NA	CASSQVVSPGLITDTQYF	TGCGCCAGCAGCCAAGTAGTCAGTCCGGGACTTATTACAGATACGCAGTATTTT
TRBV11-2	TRBJ1-1	NA	NA	CASSPRLRDTEAFF	TGTGCCAGCAGCCCTCGGCTCCGGGACACTGAAGCTTTCTTT
TRBV2	TRBJ1-1	NA	NA	CASPGGTEAFF	TGTGCCAGCCCGGGAGGCACTGAAGCTTTCTTT
TRBV5-6	TRBJ1-6	NA	once	CASSLGGTGDSPLHF	TGTGCCAGCAGCCTGGGGGGGACGGGAGATTCACCCCTCCACTTT
TRBV27	TRBJ2-7	TRBD2	NA	CASSLGLAAEQYF	TGTGCCAGCAGTTTAGGACTAGCGGCCGAGCAGTACTTC